The rows below give T cell receptor beta chains drawn from one sample of a study of blood T cells in healthy people across ages. TCRdb re-derived calls from the 5' RACE reads in MiXCR, one entry per CDR3 protein. The sample holds approximately 700,000 distinct CDR3 sequences, approximately 29% seen once. The specimen was blood. These receptors originate from a woman aged 80 or older in good health. Both conserved end residues are part of each CDR3. Fields, in order: V gene, D gene, clone size, J gene, CDR3 DNA, CDR3 protein. A D gene is named only where the DNA matches it firmly. For some rows the clone size is stated as once, few or many, or as a class when expanded; others skip it.

V gene: TRBV9; D gene: -; clone size: many; J gene: TRBJ2-3; CDR3 DNA: TGTGCCAGCAGCGTTGGGGAAGCAGATACGCAGTATTTT; CDR3 protein: CASSVGEADTQYF
V gene: TRBV20-1; D gene: -; clone size: many; J gene: TRBJ2-7; CDR3 DNA: TGCAGTGCTAGAGATCTCGGGTGGGAGCAGTACTTC; CDR3 protein: CSARDLGWEQYF
V gene: TRBV4-3; D gene: -; clone size: few; J gene: TRBJ1-1; CDR3 DNA: TGCGCCAGCAGCCAAGGCAGCAGCCCCCTCACTGAAGCTTTCTTT; CDR3 protein: CASSQGSSPLTEAFF
V gene: TRBV5-1; D gene: TRBD2; clone size: many; J gene: TRBJ2-5; CDR3 DNA: TGCGCCAGCAGCCGGACTAGCGGGGGGTACCAAGAGACCCAGTACTTC; CDR3 protein: CASSRTSGGYQETQYF
V gene: TRBV3-1; D gene: -; clone size: many; J gene: TRBJ1-2; CDR3 DNA: TGTGCCAGCAGCCAAAGAAGGAGGGCAGGGGACCGGGGGACCTATGGCTACACCTTC; CDR3 protein: CASSQRRRAGDRGTYGYTF
V gene: TRBV6-1; D gene: -; clone size: -; J gene: TRBJ2-7; CDR3 DNA: TGTGCCAGCCTAGGAAAGCAGGATCTAAACAAAGCCCAGTACTTC; CDR3 protein: CASLGKQDLNKAQYF
V gene: TRBV5-1; D gene: -; clone size: once; J gene: TRBJ2-2; CDR3 DNA: TGCGCCAGCAGCTCCGTACCGGCTGACACCGGGGAGCTGTTTTTT; CDR3 protein: CASSSVPADTGELFF
V gene: TRBV7-2; D gene: -; clone size: -; J gene: TRBJ2-3; CDR3 DNA: TGTGCCAGCAGCTTAGTGGCTTTTACAGATACGCAGTATTTT; CDR3 protein: CASSLVAFTDTQYF
V gene: TRBV7-2; D gene: -; clone size: -; J gene: TRBJ2-3; CDR3 DNA: TGTGCCAGCAGCTTCTATCCTAGTTTCCCAGATACGCAGTATTTT; CDR3 protein: CASSFYPSFPDTQYF
V gene: TRBV5-1; D gene: TRBD2; clone size: -; J gene: TRBJ2-3; CDR3 DNA: TGCGCCAACAGCTTGGCGGCTAGCGGGGAGACAGATACGCAGTATTTT; CDR3 protein: CANSLAASGETDTQYF
V gene: TRBV20-1; D gene: -; clone size: many; J gene: TRBJ2-5; CDR3 DNA: TGCAGTGCCACCCGGGACAATCAAGAGACCCAGTACTTC; CDR3 protein: CSATRDNQETQYF
V gene: TRBV9; D gene: -; clone size: many; J gene: TRBJ2-7; CDR3 DNA: TGTGCCAGCAGCATCACCGGGACTCAATTCAACGAGCAGTACTTC; CDR3 protein: CASSITGTQFNEQYF
V gene: TRBV6-6; D gene: TRBD2; clone size: -; J gene: TRBJ2-1; CDR3 DNA: TGTGCCAGCAGCTACCTCAACCCTAGCGGCTCCTACAATGAGCAGTTCTTC; CDR3 protein: CASSYLNPSGSYNEQFF
V gene: TRBV20-1; D gene: -; clone size: many; J gene: TRBJ2-3; CDR3 DNA: TGCAGTGCTAGAGATGGGAAGGGTTCTAGCACAGATACGCAGTATTTT; CDR3 protein: CSARDGKGSSTDTQYF
V gene: TRBV5-1; D gene: -; clone size: -; J gene: TRBJ1-2; CDR3 DNA: TGCGCCAGCAGCTTGGAAGTCGGGGGGCTAAATGGCTACACCTTC; CDR3 protein: CASSLEVGGLNGYTF
V gene: TRBV7-2; D gene: -; clone size: -; J gene: TRBJ1-1; CDR3 DNA: TGTGCCAGCAGCTCGGGGGCCAGGGTAGGGAACACTGAAGCTTTCTTT; CDR3 protein: CASSSGARVGNTEAFF
V gene: TRBV7-9; D gene: -; clone size: -; J gene: TRBJ1-1; CDR3 DNA: TGTGCCAGCAGCCCCCGAAGCTGGGACACTGAAGCTTTCTTT; CDR3 protein: CASSPRSWDTEAFF
V gene: TRBV3-1; D gene: TRBD2; clone size: many; J gene: TRBJ2-7; CDR3 DNA: TGTGCCAGCAGCCACCTTAGCGGGGGGGCATACGAGCAGTACTTC; CDR3 protein: CASSHLSGGAYEQYF
V gene: TRBV30; D gene: TRBD1; clone size: few; J gene: TRBJ2-3; CDR3 DNA: TGTGCCTGGAGACGACAGGGAAGCACAGATACGCAGTATTTT; CDR3 protein: CAWRRQGSTDTQYF
V gene: TRBV20-1; D gene: TRBD2; clone size: -; J gene: TRBJ2-1; CDR3 DNA: TGCAGTGCTAGCCTAGCGGCGGGTCAGAATGAGCAGTTCTTC; CDR3 protein: CSASLAAGQNEQFF
V gene: TRBV11-2; D gene: TRBD2; clone size: many; J gene: TRBJ2-3; CDR3 DNA: TGTGCCAGCAGCTTCGGGGGGGACATTAGCACAGATACGCAGTATTTT; CDR3 protein: CASSFGGDISTDTQYF
V gene: TRBV9; D gene: TRBD1; clone size: few; J gene: TRBJ1-2; CDR3 DNA: TGTGCCAGCAGCGGACAGGGCAACCTCTATGGCTACACCTTC; CDR3 protein: CASSGQGNLYGYTF
V gene: TRBV25-1; D gene: TRBD2; clone size: many; J gene: TRBJ2-1; CDR3 DNA: TGTGCCAGCAGTGCTTGGACTAGCGGGGGTATCGATGAGCAGTTCTTC; CDR3 protein: CASSAWTSGGIDEQFF
V gene: TRBV6-5; D gene: -; clone size: -; J gene: TRBJ1-1; CDR3 DNA: TGTGCCAGCAGTTACTCGCTGGGTTTAGGCGCTGAAGCTTTCTTT; CDR3 protein: CASSYSLGLGAEAFF
V gene: TRBV3-1; D gene: -; clone size: few; J gene: TRBJ1-2; CDR3 DNA: TGTGCCAGCAGCCATCAGCCCCCGGGCGGCTACACCTTC; CDR3 protein: CASSHQPPGGYTF
V gene: TRBV28; D gene: TRBD2; clone size: many; J gene: TRBJ2-5; CDR3 DNA: TGTGCCAGCAGTTCGGGGACTAGCGGGGCAGAGACCCAGTACTTC; CDR3 protein: CASSSGTSGAETQYF
V gene: TRBV9; D gene: TRBD2; clone size: many; J gene: TRBJ2-3; CDR3 DNA: TGTGCCAGCAGCGTCGGGACTAGCGGGGGCTACACAGATACGCAGTATTTT; CDR3 protein: CASSVGTSGGYTDTQYF
V gene: TRBV30; D gene: TRBD2; clone size: few; J gene: TRBJ2-3; CDR3 DNA: TGTGCCTGTTCTACTGGCGGGCTAGCGGGGGGGCAAAGAGATACGCAGTATTTT; CDR3 protein: CACSTGGLAGGQRDTQYF
V gene: TRBV12-3/TRBV12-4; D gene: -; clone size: few; J gene: TRBJ2-2; CDR3 DNA: TGTGCCAGCAGCCGGCTGAATGCCGGGGAGCTGTTTTTT; CDR3 protein: CASSRLNAGELFF
V gene: TRBV7-2; D gene: -; clone size: many; J gene: TRBJ2-7; CDR3 DNA: TGTGCCAGCAGCCTGACTATCCAGTACGAGCAGTACTTC; CDR3 protein: CASSLTIQYEQYF
V gene: TRBV29-1; D gene: TRBD1; clone size: few; J gene: TRBJ1-1; CDR3 DNA: TGCAGCGTGAGAACAGGGGCCACTGAAGCTTTCTTT; CDR3 protein: CSVRTGATEAFF
V gene: TRBV29-1; D gene: -; clone size: -; J gene: TRBJ2-1; CDR3 DNA: TGCAGCGCGGAGGGGAGGTACAATGAGCAGTTCTTC; CDR3 protein: CSAEGRYNEQFF
V gene: TRBV6-1; D gene: -; clone size: many; J gene: TRBJ2-3; CDR3 DNA: TGTGCCAGCAGTGAATTGGTGGTTTTTACAGATACGCAGTATTTT; CDR3 protein: CASSELVVFTDTQYF
V gene: TRBV29-1; D gene: -; clone size: many; J gene: TRBJ1-1; CDR3 DNA: TGCAGCGTCGGATTTGGGGGGGGGAACACTGAAGCTTTCTTT; CDR3 protein: CSVGFGGGNTEAFF
V gene: TRBV5-1; D gene: TRBD1; clone size: many; J gene: TRBJ2-3; CDR3 DNA: TGCGCCAGCAGCTTACAGGGGTGGGTAACAGATACGCAGTATTTT; CDR3 protein: CASSLQGWVTDTQYF
V gene: TRBV28; D gene: TRBD2; clone size: -; J gene: TRBJ2-2; CDR3 DNA: TGTGCCAGCAGTTCGGGGGGGGCCACCGGGGAGCTGTTTTTT; CDR3 protein: CASSSGGATGELFF
V gene: TRBV12-3/TRBV12-4; D gene: -; clone size: many; J gene: TRBJ1-6; CDR3 DNA: TGTGCCAGCAGTTTAGCAGGGCTTAATTCACCCCTCCACTTT; CDR3 protein: CASSLAGLNSPLHF
V gene: TRBV20-1; D gene: TRBD2; clone size: -; J gene: TRBJ2-1; CDR3 DNA: TGCAGTGCAACCGGGACTACTTATGAGCAGTTCTTC; CDR3 protein: CSATGTTYEQFF
V gene: TRBV5-1; D gene: -; clone size: few; J gene: TRBJ1-3; CDR3 DNA: TGCGCCAGCAGCGTGGACCGGACCACTGGAAACACCATATATTTT; CDR3 protein: CASSVDRTTGNTIYF